The rows below give T cell receptor beta chains drawn from one sample of a study of CD8 T cells in Susac syndrome. A single record per CDR3 protein comes from TCRdb applying MiXCR to the immunoSEQ multiplex PCR reads. The data contain about 400,000 distinct CDR3 sequences, more than 70% of them singletons. The source material was CD8+ T cells from PBMCs. The receptors were gathered from a human donor with multiple sclerosis. The CDR3 runs from the conserved cysteine through the conserved F or W.

cdr3_length j_call v_call cdr3_aa
15 TRBJ2-1 TRBV20-1 CSARNRDRESYEQFF
13 TRBJ2-4 TRBV28 CASFGRVKNIQYF
11 TRBJ2-7 TRBV30 CAWSEGDEQYF
17 TRBJ1-1 TRBV18 CASSPPGTGVMNTEAFF
13 TRBJ2-7 TRBV4-1 CASSQDYAYEQYF
16 TRBJ2-7 TRBV6-5 CASSYGLAGSSYEQYF
14 TRBJ2-7 TRBV20-1 CSAPGTSGTYEQYF
15 TRBJ2-2 TRBV5-1 CASSLNFLGFGELFF
13 TRBJ2-5 TRBV2 CAAIGFDQETQYF
15 TRBJ1-1 TRBV27 CASSPPPGVSTEAFF
15 TRBJ2-7 TRBV7-2 CASSFAGTGYYEQYF
14 TRBJ1-1 TRBV6-5 CASSYRGQGAEAFF
13 TRBJ2-7 TRBV12-3/TRBV12-4 CASSFLEVEEQYF
15 TRBJ2-7 TRBV3-1 CASSQEVAPTYEQYF
15 TRBJ1-2 TRBV29-1 CSVEAATETYYGYTF
14 TRBJ2-7 TRBV6-2/TRBV6-3 CASSYGGQSYEQYF
15 TRBJ2-5 TRBV12-3/TRBV12-4 CASSLRTRIEETQYF
13 TRBJ1-2 TRBV3-1 CASSRGQAYGYTF
14 TRBJ1-2 TRBV27 CASSSEGRPFGYTF
14 TRBJ2-7 TRBV5-4 CASSLFHRAYEQYF
15 TRBJ2-1 TRBV10-2 CASSGTSGPGLGQFF
15 TRBJ2-7 TRBV4-1 CASSQGLALPYEQYF
13 TRBJ1-5 TRBV6-2/TRBV6-3 CASRFGTPGAQHF
15 TRBJ2-7 TRBV10-1 CASSEGTEDSYEQYF
15 TRBJ2-7 TRBV27 CASSLSGTGMNEQYF
12 TRBJ2-7 TRBV6-1 CASSEWPLEQYF
11 TRBJ2-7 TRBV29-1 CSVAGEYEQYF
19 TRBJ2-1 TRBV27 CASSLGPWGQGMEANEQFF
15 TRBJ1-1 TRBV29-1 CSVAGGQGMNTEAFF
16 TRBJ1-2 TRBV5-1 CASSPVEGGQGAGYTF
15 TRBJ2-7 TRBV20-1 CSASGAAGAYYEQYF
15 TRBJ2-3 TRBV5-1 CASTIRTGWDHTQYF
14 TRBJ2-5 TRBV27 CASSLAGGRETQYF
14 TRBJ1-5 TRBV28 CASSLRGSRQPQHF
18 TRBJ2-7 TRBV29-1 CSVEEDSPSGSSKYEQYF
13 TRBJ2-3 TRBV27 CASSLGMGTSRNF
15 TRBJ1-3 TRBV7-9 CASSSGQDSGNTIYF
16 TRBJ1-1 TRBV4-1 CASSLVPGQRNTEAFF
14 TRBJ1-1 TRBV30 CAQTVDRRSTEAFF
13 TRBJ2-1 TRBV28 CASSPLSYNEQFF
20 TRBJ2-2 TRBV5-4 CASSLFPLRVVGRGTGELFF
14 TRBJ2-7 TRBV30 CAWSGDSDSYEQYF
18 TRBJ1-1 TRBV6-1 CASSAPWGGPSWDTEAFF
16 TRBJ2-7 TRBV3-1 CASSRGQEKMTYEQYF
14 TRBJ1-1 TRBV7-8 CASSHGTGRTEAFF
14 TRBJ1-4 TRBV7-6 CASSWGQGREKLFF
14 TRBJ1-3 TRBV11-2 CASSSNLSGNTIYF
17 TRBJ2-1 TRBV3-1 CASSQGLAASSYNEQFF
13 TRBJ2-5 TRBV13 CASSLGDSGTQYF
15 TRBJ2-1 TRBV5-1 CASSLFWSSYNEQFF
17 TRBJ2-2 TRBV3-1 CASSQEIGQGLSGELFF
13 TRBJ1-1 TRBV12-3/TRBV12-4 CASNKAWETEAFF
16 TRBJ1-1 TRBV5-1 CASSLARGDLNTEAFF
14 TRBJ2-2 TRBV29-1 CSVPGTGGTGELFF
15 TRBJ2-2 TRBV12-3/TRBV12-4 CASSLSVGNTGELFF
15 TRBJ1-5 TRBV13 CASSSYHTPGEPQHF
12 TRBJ1-5 TRBV10-3 CAISDGNQPQHF
17 TRBJ1-3 TRBV14 CASSLSPGQLSGNTIYF
16 TRBJ1-5 TRBV28 CASSFLPVDSNQPQHF